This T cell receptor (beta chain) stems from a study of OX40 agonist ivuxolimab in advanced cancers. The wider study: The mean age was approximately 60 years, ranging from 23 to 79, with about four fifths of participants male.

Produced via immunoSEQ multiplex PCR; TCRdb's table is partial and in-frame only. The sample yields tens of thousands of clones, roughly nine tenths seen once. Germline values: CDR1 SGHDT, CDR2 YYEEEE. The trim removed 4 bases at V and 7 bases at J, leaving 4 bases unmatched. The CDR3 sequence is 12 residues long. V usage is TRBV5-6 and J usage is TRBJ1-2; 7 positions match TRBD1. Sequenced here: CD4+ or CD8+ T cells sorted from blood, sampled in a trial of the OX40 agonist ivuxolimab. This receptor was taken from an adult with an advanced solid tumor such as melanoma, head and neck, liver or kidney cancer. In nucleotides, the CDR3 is TGTGCCAGCAGCCGCCGGGACAGTGGCTACACCTTC. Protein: CASSRRDSGYTF.